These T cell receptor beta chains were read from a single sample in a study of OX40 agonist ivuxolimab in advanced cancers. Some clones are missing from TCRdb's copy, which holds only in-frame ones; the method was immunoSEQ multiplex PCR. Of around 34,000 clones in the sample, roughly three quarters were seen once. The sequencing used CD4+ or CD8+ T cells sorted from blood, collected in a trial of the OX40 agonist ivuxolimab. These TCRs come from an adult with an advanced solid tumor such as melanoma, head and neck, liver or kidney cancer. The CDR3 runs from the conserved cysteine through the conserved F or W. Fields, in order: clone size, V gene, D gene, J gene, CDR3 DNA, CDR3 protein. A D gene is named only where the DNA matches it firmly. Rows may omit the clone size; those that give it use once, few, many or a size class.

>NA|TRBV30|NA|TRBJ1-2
TGTGCCTGGGGCCCCGGGGGGTCTGTCATAGGCTACACCTTC
CAWGPGGSVIGYTF
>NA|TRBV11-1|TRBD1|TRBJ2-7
TGTGCCAGCAGCCCCGGTAACAGGGGGCACCACGAGCAGTACTTC
CASSPGNRGHHEQYF
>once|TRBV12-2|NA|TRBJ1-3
TGTGCAAGTCGCTTAGTGGGGGGTATGCGATGCCCACTCTGGGGAAACACCATATATTTT
CASRLVGGMRCPLWGNTIYF
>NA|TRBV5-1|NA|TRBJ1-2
TGCGCCAGCAGCCCGGCTCTAGTCTATGGCTACACCTTC
CASSPALVYGYTF
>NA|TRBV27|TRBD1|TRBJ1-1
TGTGCCAGCACGTACAGGGGGGAAGCTTTCTTT
CASTYRGEAFF
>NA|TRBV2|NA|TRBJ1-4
TGTGCCAGCAGCGCAAGGGGGGGGGACAATGAAAAACTGTTTTTT
CASSARGGDNEKLFF
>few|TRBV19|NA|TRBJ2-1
TGTGCCAGTAGTAACCAGGGACGGGTCTACAATGAGCAGTTCTTC
CASSNQGRVYNEQFF
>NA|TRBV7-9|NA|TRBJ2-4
TGTGCCAGCAGCTTACTGGGGCCGGAAAACATTCAGTACTTC
CASSLLGPENIQYF
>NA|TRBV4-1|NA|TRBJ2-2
TGCGCCAGCAGCCAAGTTTTCAGGAGTGACACCGGGGAGCTGTTTTTT
CASSQVFRSDTGELFF
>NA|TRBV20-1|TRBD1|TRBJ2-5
TGCAGTGTCGACAGGGTTGAGACCCAGTACTTC
CSVDRVETQYF
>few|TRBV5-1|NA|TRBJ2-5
TGCGCCAGCAGCCTACTACAGAGGGGGCGCGGGGTGGAGACCCAGTACTTC
CASSLLQRGRGVETQYF
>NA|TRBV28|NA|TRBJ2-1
TGTGCCAGCAGTACAACAGCGGCCAACTACAATGAGCAGTTCTTC
CASSTTAANYNEQFF
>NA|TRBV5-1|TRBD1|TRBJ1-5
TGCGCCAGCAGCCCCGGACAGGGTGGGCAGCCCCAGCATTTT
CASSPGQGGQPQHF
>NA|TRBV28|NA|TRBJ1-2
TGTGCCAGCCGGACGGCTAATAAATATGGCTACACCTTC
CASRTANKYGYTF
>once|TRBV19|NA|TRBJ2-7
TGTGCCAGTAAGCTGAAACCGAGCTCCTACGAGCAGTACTTC
CASKLKPSSYEQYF
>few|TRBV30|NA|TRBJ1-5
TGTGCCTGGAGGGGGGATTTTAGCAATCAGCCCCAGCATTTT
CAWRGDFSNQPQHF
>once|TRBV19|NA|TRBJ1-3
TGTGCCAGTAGTATCGAAGACTCTGGAAACACCATATATTTT
CASSIEDSGNTIYF
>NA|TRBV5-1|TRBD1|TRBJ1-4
TGCGCCAGCAGCGTAGCCCTGGGACAGGGGAACGAAAAACTGTTTTTT
CASSVALGQGNEKLFF
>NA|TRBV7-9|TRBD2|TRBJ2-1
TGTGCCAGCAGCTTAGCACTGACGGAACTAGCGGGAGGCCGGAATGAGCAGTTCTTC
CASSLALTELAGGRNEQFF
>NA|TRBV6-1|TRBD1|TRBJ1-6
TGTGCCAGCACCGGGGGACAGTATAATTCACCCCTCCACTTT
CASTGGQYNSPLHF
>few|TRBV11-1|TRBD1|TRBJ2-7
TGTGCCAGCAGCTTAGGAGGGGGCGGATCCTACGAGCAGTACTTC
CASSLGGGGSYEQYF
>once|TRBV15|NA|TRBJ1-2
TGTGCCACCTCAGACGGGCCATTTGATGGCTACACCTTC
CATSDGPFDGYTF
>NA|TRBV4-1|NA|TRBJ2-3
TGCGCCAGCAGCCAAGAAGGGTCTATAAGCACAGATACGCAGTATTTT
CASSQEGSISTDTQYF
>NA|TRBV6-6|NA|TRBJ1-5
TGTGCCAGCGCCTCGGGAGGTTTCAATCAGCCCCAGCATTTT
CASASGGFNQPQHF
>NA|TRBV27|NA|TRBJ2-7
TGTGCCAGCAGTTCCTATATAGTGAGTTCCAGCTCCTACGAGCAGTACTTC
CASSSYIVSSSSYEQYF
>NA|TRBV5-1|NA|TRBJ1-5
TGCGCCAGCAGTATGGGTGGCAATCAGCCCCAGCATTTT
CASSMGGNQPQHF
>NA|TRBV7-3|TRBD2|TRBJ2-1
TGTGCCAGCAGCTTAAGCCCCTTTGGTAGCGGGGGGGCACGGGAGCAGTTCTTC
CASSLSPFGSGGAREQFF
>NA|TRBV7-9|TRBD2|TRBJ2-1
TGTGCCAGCAGCTTAGCCCCACCCAGCGGGAGCTCCTACAATGAGCAGTTCTTC
CASSLAPPSGSSYNEQFF
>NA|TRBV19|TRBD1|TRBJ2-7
TGTGCCAGTAGTGTTTCCGGGACAGGGACCTACGAGCAGTACTTC
CASSVSGTGTYEQYF
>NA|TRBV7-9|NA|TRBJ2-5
TGTGCCAGCAGCGGCGACGGGGAAGAGACCCAGTACTTC
CASSGDGEETQYF
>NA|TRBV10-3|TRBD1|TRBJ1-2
TGTGCCAGCATCCAGGGGGGCGGAATTTATGGCTACACCTTC
CASIQGGGIYGYTF
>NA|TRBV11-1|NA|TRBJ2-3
TGTGCCAGCAGCTTATGGACAGATACGCAGTATTTT
CASSLWTDTQYF
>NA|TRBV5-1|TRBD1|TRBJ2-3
TGCGCCAGCAGCTTACAGGGGCGCACAGATACGCAGTATTTT
CASSLQGRTDTQYF